The 4 T cell receptor beta chains reported below all come from one sample, sequenced in a study of T cells after somatic rescue of genetic block (TCRdb year 2020). Libraries were built with the immunoSEQ multiplex PCR assay. TCRdb mirrors the immuneACCESS table, restricted to in-frame sequences. Some clones are absent from its copies; in checked studies, under half trace to an unresolved V gene, and the reason for the others is unknown. The sample has about 88,000 clones on record, about nine tenths of them singletons. Roughly 1.5% of the sample lies in the top ten. Sequenced sample: peripheral blood mononuclear cells (PBMCs). These TCRs come from a woman between 18 and 30 years old.

The DNA for the CDR3 is TGTGCCAGCAGCTTACCGGGACAGAACACTGAAGCTTTCTTT. It yields the protein CASSLPGQNTEAFF. The genes are TRBV5-8 and TRBJ1-1, with D maybe TRBD1 (6 bases). Trimming pared 2 bases from V and 1 base from J, leaving 9 bases between. CDR1 is SGHTS and CDR2 is YDEGEE in the germline V gene. This CDR3 comprises 14 residues.

The chain links TRBV7-9 to TRBJ2-7; 7 bases align to TRBD1. This CDR3 contains 13 residues. With V trimmed by 4 bases and J by 3 bases, 3 bases remained unmatched. Germline V gene lookup returns CDR1 SEHNR and CDR2 FQNEAQ (reference sequence). As DNA, the CDR3 is TGTGCCAGCAGCTACGGGACAGTCTACGAGCAGTACTTC. It is translated as CASSYGTVYEQYF.

The rearrangement joins TRBV2 to TRBJ1-5, with a weak D call TRBD1 (5 bases). CDR1 is SNHLY, CDR2 FYNNEI, per germline. The CDR3 loop spans 11 amino acids. V was pared by 7 bases and J by 9 bases, with 10 bases between. CDR3 nucleotides: TGTGCCAGCACCTGGGGGGGGCCCCAGCATTTT. It specifies CASTWGGPQHF.

This sequence joins TRBV6-4 and TRBJ1-1, with D tentatively TRBD1 (5 bases). Germline-derived CDR1 and CDR2 are MRHNA and SNTAGT. Trimming stripped 0 bases from V and 10 bases from J, with 18 bases between. The CDR3 runs 15 residues. The CDR3, as DNA: TGTGCCAGCAGTGACTCGACCCGAGGATTCGGGGGAGCTTTCTTT. Translated: CASSDSTRGFGGAFF.